This T cell receptor (beta chain) was recovered during a study of response to subunit inactivated influenza vaccine. This clonotype was detected only a few times. The CDR3 runs 15 residues. Germline V gene sequence: CDR1 LGHNA, CDR2 YSLEER. V was pared by 1 base and J by 7 bases, with 7 bases of the junction left unmatched. TCRdb reanalysed the RT-PCR reads using MiXCR and keeps one entry per CDR3 protein. This sample has approximately 530,000 distinct CDR3 sequences, with approximately 7.2% found just once. The specimen was PBMCs from blood, collected less than 25 months after vaccination. The chain is built from TRBV4-3 and TRBJ2-7; TRBD1 matches 10 bases. The receptor's source is a man between 45 and 75 years old who received an inactivated influenza vaccine. The CDR3 reads CASSQGRTGGGEQYF. The CDR3 DNA is TGCGCCAGCAGCCAAGGAAGGACAGGGGGTGGAGAGCAGTACTTC.